This is a list of T cell receptor beta chains from one sample in a study of cytomegalovirus exposure and HLA in healthy donors. The repertoire was sequenced with immunoSEQ multiplex PCR; TCRdb's copy has only in-frame clones and lacks some. The sample includes hundreds of thousands of clones, more than 75% of them seen just once. Sequencing used PBMCs. The source of these receptors is a girl aged 2-10 years in good health and CMV-seronegative. The CDR3 runs from the conserved cysteine through the conserved F or W. The order of the fields is V gene, J gene, clone size, D gene, CDR3 DNA, CDR3 protein. A D gene is named only where the DNA matches it firmly. Rows give clone size only sometimes, using once, few, many, or a class for an expanded clone.

TRBV4-1	TRBJ2-1	.	.	TGCGCCAGCAGCCAAGGGGGACACTCGGGACGGGTCTCCTACAATGAGCAGTTCTTC	CASSQGGHSGRVSYNEQFF
TRBV9	TRBJ2-2	.	TRBD1	TGTGCCAGCAGCATACGGACAGGGGCCACCGGGGAGCTGTTTTTT	CASSIRTGATGELFF
TRBV7-9	TRBJ2-7	.	.	TGTTCCAGCAGCTTCAAGGACAGCCCCTCCTACGAGCAGTACTTC	CSSSFKDSPSYEQYF
TRBV19	TRBJ1-2	.	.	TGTGCCAGTAGTACTCCGACAGTACCAAGCTATGGCTACACCTTC	CASSTPTVPSYGYTF
TRBV2	TRBJ2-7	.	.	TGTGCCAGCAGTGAAGTCTCCGAGCAGTACTTC	CASSEVSEQYF
TRBV6-1	TRBJ1-6	.	TRBD1	TGTGCCAGCAGACAGGGGCCTTATTCACCCCTCCACTTT	CASRQGPYSPLHF
TRBV4-1	TRBJ2-5	.	TRBD2	TGCGCCAGCAGCCACAGAGCGGGGCAAGAGACCCAGTACTTC	CASSHRAGQETQYF
TRBV5-1	TRBJ2-7	.	.	TGCGCCAGCAGCGGGAGGCAGGGTAGCTACGAGCAGTACTTC	CASSGRQGSYEQYF
TRBV6-5	TRBJ2-1	.	.	TGTGCCAGCAGGAGGAACAGGGGAGGCTTCAATGAGCAGTTCTTC	CASRRNRGGFNEQFF
TRBV4-1	TRBJ2-7	.	TRBD2	TGCGCCAGCAGCCAGCGTAAGACCGGGACTACGAGTGAGCAGTACTTC	CASSQRKTGTTSEQYF
TRBV6-5	TRBJ1-2	.	.	TGTGCCAGCAGTTACTCCAACAGGGCCGGGTGGGGCTACACCTTC	CASSYSNRAGWGYTF
TRBV27	TRBJ1-5	.	.	TGTGCCAGCAGTTGGCAGGGGAGTAGGCCCCAGCATTTT	CASSWQGSRPQHF
TRBV15	TRBJ1-1	.	.	TGTGCCACCAGCTCGGGCACTGAAGCTTTCTTT	CATSSGTEAFF
TRBV29-1	TRBJ1-4	.	.	TGCAGCGTTTTGGTCGGACAAATTAATGAAAAACTGTTTTTT	CSVLVGQINEKLFF
TRBV5-1	TRBJ2-5	.	TRBD2	TGCGCCAGCAGCTTGGTGTCTAGCGGAGAGACCCAGTACTTC	CASSLVSSGETQYF
TRBV5-1	TRBJ1-5	.	.	TGCGCCAGCAGCTTGGACAGCTTCAATCAGCCCCAGCATTTT	CASSLDSFNQPQHF
TRBV7-2	TRBJ2-2	.	TRBD2	TGTGCCAGCAGCTTAGGGGGGCGGGGGGGCATCACCGGGGAGCTGTTTTTT	CASSLGGRGGITGELFF
TRBV5-1	TRBJ2-1	.	.	TGCGCCAGCAGCTTGGACGCGGGGTACAATGAGCAGTTCTTC	CASSLDAGYNEQFF
TRBV5-1	TRBJ2-5	.	.	TGCGCCAGCTCTGTCACGGTCGGGCAAGAGACCCAGTACTTC	CASSVTVGQETQYF
TRBV23-1	TRBJ1-1	.	.	TGCGCCAGCAGTCAGCCTGCAGGAGGCACTGAAGCTTTCTTT	CASSQPAGGTEAFF
TRBV11-1	TRBJ1-6	.	TRBD1	TGTGCCAGCAGCTCGGACAGGGCTATTTCAAATTCACCCCTCCACTTT	CASSSDRAISNSPLHF
TRBV2	TRBJ1-5	.	TRBD1	TGTGCCAGCATAATGGACAGGGCCCATGGTCAGCCCCAGCATTTT	CASIMDRAHGQPQHF
TRBV6-1	TRBJ1-1	.	.	TGTGCCAGCAGTGTATCCAGGGTGAACACTGAAGCTTTCTTT	CASSVSRVNTEAFF
TRBV4-2	TRBJ2-1	.	TRBD2	TGTGCCAGCAGCCAAGAGGGACTAGCGGACAATGAGCAGTTCTTC	CASSQEGLADNEQFF
TRBV7-9	TRBJ2-7	.	.	TGTGCCAGCAGCACCTCGGACAGCTCGGGGCAGTACTTC	CASSTSDSSGQYF
TRBV27	TRBJ2-1	.	.	TGTGCCAGCAGTTTGGGCAGGCTATTCAATGAGCAGTTCTTC	CASSLGRLFNEQFF
TRBV7-8	TRBJ1-5	.	.	TGTGCCAGCAGCTTAGCCCGGGACAATCAGCCCCAGCATTTT	CASSLARDNQPQHF
TRBV5-4	TRBJ1-2	.	.	TGTGCCACCCCAACTCGGGGGGCGCAGGGCTACACCTTC	CATPTRGAQGYTF
TRBV7-9	TRBJ2-3	.	TRBD2	TGTGCCAGCAGCTTAGGACTAGCGGGAGTGGATACGCAGTATTTT	CASSLGLAGVDTQYF
TRBV19	TRBJ2-5	.	TRBD1	TGTGCCAGTAGTATAGGACAGGGGGCTTGGGAGACCCAGTACTTC	CASSIGQGAWETQYF
TRBV6-5	TRBJ2-7	few	.	TGTGCCAGCGGTACGACAGCCCAGTACTTC	CASGTTAQYF
TRBV29-1	TRBJ2-4	few	.	TGCAGCGCAGGTCGTCTCTCGGAAGCCAAAAACATTCAGTACTTC	CSAGRLSEAKNIQYF
TRBV5-1	TRBJ2-6	once	TRBD2	TGCGCCAGCAGCTCGGGGCGGGGGGCTTCAGGGGCCAACGTCCTGACTTTC	CASSSGRGASGANVLTF
TRBV12-5	TRBJ2-7	.	TRBD2	TGTGCTAGTGGTTTGGTCGGGACTAGCGGATCCTACGAGCAGTACTTC	CASGLVGTSGSYEQYF
TRBV6-5	TRBJ1-6	.	.	TGTGCCAGCAGTTATCGAGTCCATGTGCGTTCACCCCTCCACTTT	CASSYRVHVRSPLHF
TRBV4-1	TRBJ2-7	.	TRBD2	TGCGCCAGCAGCCTTGGACTAGCGGGCTCCTACGAGCAGTACTTC	CASSLGLAGSYEQYF